This T cell receptor (beta chain) was captured in a study of blood T cells in healthy people across ages. Combining a sample-barcoded 5' primer with a J-beta primer mix, a second PCR ran for roughly 7 to 12 cycles. TCRdb processed the 5' RACE reads anew with MiXCR; each CDR3 protein has one entry. This sample has over 950,000 distinct CDR3 sequences, with 35% to 40% found just once. This clonotype was observed a few times. The target antigen is unknown. Findings of the study overall: Unsorted PBMC material precluded a definitive naive versus antigen-experienced comparison. Expanded clonotype shifts may have been confounded, as the donors had an unknown CMV status.

This TCR came from a man aged 18 to 30 in good health. Input material: blood.

CDR3 nucleotides: TGTGCCATCAGTGAGGGCGGGGGGGCGAACACTGAAGCTTTCTTT. Protein sequence: CAISEGGGANTEAFF. V and J are TRBV10-3 and TRBJ1-1; weak D call: TRBD1 (6 bases). The CDR3 is 15 amino acids. Per the germline V gene, CDR1 is ENHRY and CDR2 is SYGVKD. Trimming stripped 2 bases from V and 1 base from J, with 11 bases between.